The entry below describes one TCR beta chain. The target antigen is unknown. The table came from immunoSEQ multiplex PCR; TCRdb's copy has only in-frame clones and leaves some out. The sample has approximately 81,000 clones, 70% to 90% seen once. This entry comes from a study of OX40 agonist ivuxolimab in advanced cancers. From germline, CDR1 is MNHNS and CDR2 SASEGT. The J segment lost 7 bases and the V segment lost 2 bases, leaving 7 bases of the junction unmatched. CDR3 length: 15 amino acids. General study points: Some nonresponders additionally presented with little normalized T-cell clonal expansion.

Source: CD4+ or CD8+ T cells sorted from blood, taken in a trial of the OX40 agonist ivuxolimab. The sequence was obtained from an adult with an advanced solid tumor such as melanoma, head and neck, liver or kidney cancer. The chain couples TRBV6-1 to TRBJ1-4; the match to TRBD1 covers 7 bases. The CDR3 DNA is TGTGCCAGCAGTGAAAATGGACAGGATGTTGAAAAACTGTTTTTT. It codes for CASSENGQDVEKLFF.